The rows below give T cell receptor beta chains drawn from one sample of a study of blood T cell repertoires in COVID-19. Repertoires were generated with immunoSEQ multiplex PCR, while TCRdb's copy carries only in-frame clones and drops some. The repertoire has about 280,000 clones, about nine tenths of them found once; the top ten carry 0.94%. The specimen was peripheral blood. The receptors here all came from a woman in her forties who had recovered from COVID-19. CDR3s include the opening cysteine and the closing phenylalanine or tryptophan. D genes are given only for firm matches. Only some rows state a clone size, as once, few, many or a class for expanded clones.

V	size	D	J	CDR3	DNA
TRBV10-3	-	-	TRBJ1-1	CAITPGGRTNTEAFF	TGTGCCATCACCCCGGGGGGGCGGACGAACACTGAAGCTTTCTTT
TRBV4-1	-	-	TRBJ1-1	CASSQDLGDTEAFF	TGCGCCAGCAGCCAAGATCTGGGAGACACTGAAGCTTTCTTT
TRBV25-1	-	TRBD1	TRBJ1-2	CASSETGGRDYGYTF	TGTGCCAGCAGTGAAACAGGGGGTAGGGACTATGGCTACACCTTC
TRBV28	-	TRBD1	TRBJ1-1	CASSLGTDHTEAFF	TGTGCCAGCAGTTTAGGGACAGACCACACTGAAGCTTTCTTT
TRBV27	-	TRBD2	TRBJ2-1	CASSPGLADYNEQFF	TGTGCCAGCAGCCCGGGACTAGCGGACTACAATGAGCAGTTCTTC
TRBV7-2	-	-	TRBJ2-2	CASSADEGSWELFF	TGTGCCAGCAGCGCAGACGAGGGTTCCTGGGAGCTGTTTTTT
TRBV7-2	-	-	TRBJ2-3	CASSAGPASQYF	TGTGCCAGCAGCGCCGGTCCCGCCTCGCAGTATTTT
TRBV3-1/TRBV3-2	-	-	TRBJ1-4	CASSPRSSGKLFF	TGTGCCAGCAGCCCACGTTCGTCGGGAAAACTGTTTTTT
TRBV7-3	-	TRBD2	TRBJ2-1	CASSYPPVGGDEQFF	TGTGCCAGCAGCTATCCCCCGGTGGGGGGGGATGAGCAGTTCTTC
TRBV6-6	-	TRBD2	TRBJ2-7	CASSYSPSGRAGEQYF	TGTGCCAGCAGTTACTCTCCTAGCGGGAGGGCTGGCGAGCAGTACTTC
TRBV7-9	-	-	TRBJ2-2	CASSLVGGVTGELFF	TGTGCCAGCAGCTTAGTTGGAGGGGTAACCGGGGAGCTGTTTTTT
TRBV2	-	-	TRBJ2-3	CASTERVDLVTSTDTQYF	TGTGCCAGCACCGAACGTGTCGACCTCGTGACTAGCACAGATACGCAGTATTTT
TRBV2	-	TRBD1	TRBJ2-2	CASGPLTGTGATGELFF	TGTGCCAGCGGCCCTCTAACTGGGACAGGGGCCACCGGGGAGCTGTTTTTT
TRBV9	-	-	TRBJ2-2	CASSTPGGTGELFF	TGTGCCAGCAGCACTCCAGGGGGGACCGGGGAGCTGTTTTTT
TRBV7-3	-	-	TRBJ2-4	CASSSREDGIQYF	TGTGCCAGCAGCTCCAGGGAGGATGGCATTCAGTACTTC
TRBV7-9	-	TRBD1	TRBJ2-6	CASSGPDRGKWANVLTF	TGTGCCAGCAGCGGACCGGACAGGGGGAAATGGGCCAACGTCCTGACTTTC
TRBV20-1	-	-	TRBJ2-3	CSATSGDTQYF	TGCAGTGCTACGTCCGGAGATACGCAGTATTTT
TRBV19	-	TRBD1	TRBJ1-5	CASSEQGIGQPQHF	TGTGCCAGTAGCGAACAGGGGATCGGGCAGCCCCAGCATTTT
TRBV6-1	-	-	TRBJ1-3	CASSEGVYSGNTIYF	TGTGCCAGCAGTGAAGGTGTTTACTCTGGAAACACCATATATTTT
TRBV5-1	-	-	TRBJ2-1	CASRPGVSYNEQFF	TGCGCCAGCAGGCCGGGGGTCTCCTACAATGAGCAGTTCTTC
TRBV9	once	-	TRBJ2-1	CASSAPDRWENEQFF	TGTGCCAGCAGCGCTCCGGACCGATGGGAGAATGAGCAGTTCTTC
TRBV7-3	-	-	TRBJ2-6	CASSLSIYSGANVLTF	TGTGCCAGCAGCTTAAGTATCTACTCTGGGGCCAACGTCCTGACTTTC
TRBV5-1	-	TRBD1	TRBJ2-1	CASSPGQGESKLFF	TGCGCCAGCAGCCCGGGACAGGGGGAATCTAAGCTGTTCTTC
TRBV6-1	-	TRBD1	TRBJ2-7	CASSEGGLGQGTYEQYF	TGTGCCAGCAGTGAAGGTGGGCTGGGACAGGGTACCTACGAGCAGTACTTC
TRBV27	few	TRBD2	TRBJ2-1	CASSFSGTNSYNEQFF	TGTGCCAGCAGTTTTTCTGGGACTAACTCCTACAATGAGCAGTTCTTC
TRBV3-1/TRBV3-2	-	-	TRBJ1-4	CASSPEGQGEKLFF	TGTGCCAGCAGCCCGGAAGGTCAGGGGGAAAAACTGTTTTTT
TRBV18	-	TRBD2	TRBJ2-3	CASSPEEREDATDTQYF	TGTGCCAGCTCACCGGAGGAGCGGGAAGACGCCACAGATACGCAGTATTTT
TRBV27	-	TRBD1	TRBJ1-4	CASSPGDRGGEKLFF	TGTGCCAGCAGCCCGGGGGACAGGGGAGGCGAAAAACTGTTTTTT
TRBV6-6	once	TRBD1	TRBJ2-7	CATSKAGQGPYEQYF	TGTGCCACCTCAAAAGCGGGACAGGGCCCCTACGAGCAGTACTTC
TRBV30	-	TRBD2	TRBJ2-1	CAWGARGSLYNEQFF	TGTGCCTGGGGGGCCCGCGGGAGCCTCTACAATGAGCAGTTCTTC
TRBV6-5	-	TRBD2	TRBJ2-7	CASSWGLASYEQYF	TGTGCCAGCAGTTGGGGACTAGCGAGCTACGAGCAGTACTTC